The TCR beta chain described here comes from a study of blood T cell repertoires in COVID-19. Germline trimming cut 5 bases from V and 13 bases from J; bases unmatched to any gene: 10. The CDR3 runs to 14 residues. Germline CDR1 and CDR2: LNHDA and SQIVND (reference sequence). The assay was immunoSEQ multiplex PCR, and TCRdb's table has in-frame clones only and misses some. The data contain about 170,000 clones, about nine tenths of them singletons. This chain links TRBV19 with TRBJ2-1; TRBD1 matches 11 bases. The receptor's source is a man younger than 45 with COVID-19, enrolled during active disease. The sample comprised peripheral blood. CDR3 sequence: CASSGGWTGGVQFF. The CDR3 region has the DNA TGTGCCAGTAGTGGGGGATGGACAGGGGGCGTTCAGTTCTTC.